This T cell receptor beta chain was retrieved from a study of beta chain features in type 1 diabetes. As for the study in general: Cell yields, age and gender were similar between patients and healthy donors. Findings and limits, study-wide: Moderately but significantly shorter TCRB CDR3s were found in Type 1 diabetes patients in all four CD4+ subsets.

The CDR3 runs to 15 residues. V was trimmed by 0 bases and J by 8 bases, leaving 14 bases between them. Germline V gene lookup returns CDR1 LGHNA and CDR2 YNFKEQ. What was sequenced were expressed TCRB transcripts, since all of the isolated RNA had been reverse transcribed. TCRdb's table, derived via immunoSEQ multiplex PCR, lists solely in-frame clones and lacks some. Here the sample spans around 710,000 clones, 9.5% to 15% being singletons. A few counts support this clone. What it recognizes is unknown. This clonotype was obtained from a man under 40 with type 1 diabetes. The sample consisted of naive CD4+ T cells from blood. The chain links TRBV4-2 to TRBJ2-1; D might be TRBD2 (6 bases). The CDR3 bases are TGTGCCAGCAGCCAAGATCGACTAGGGGTGGATGAGCAGTTCTTC. Its protein is CASSQDRLGVDEQFF.